Listed below are T cell receptor beta chains from one sample, sequenced in a study of blood T cells in healthy people across ages. TCRdb re-called the 5' RACE reads with MiXCR, one entry per CDR3 protein. The table has hundreds of thousands of distinct CDR3 sequences, under 25% seen once; the top ten hold roughly 3.7%. Source material: blood. The receptors here all came from an older man in good health. Both conserved end residues are part of each CDR3. The D gene is left open where the match is weak. The size field is filled for only some rows; it gives once, few, many or a size class.

TRBV20-1	-	-	TRBJ2-7	CSAKQGGGPYEQYF	TGCAGTGCCAAGCAGGGGGGGGGACCCTATGAGCAGTACTTC
TRBV10-3	TRBD2	-	TRBJ2-7	CAISESPSGDYEQYF	TGTGCCATCAGTGAGTCTCCTAGCGGCGACTACGAGCAGTACTTC
TRBV7-2	-	few	TRBJ2-3	CASSSTGTSTDTQYF	TGTGCCAGCAGCTCCACCGGGACAAGCACAGATACGCAGTATTTT
TRBV6-6	-	few	TRBJ1-5	CASSYGLDQPQHF	TGTGCCAGCAGTTACGGGCTTGATCAGCCCCAGCATTTT
TRBV12-3/TRBV12-4	-	-	TRBJ2-7	CASSLGGPTYEQYF	TGTGCCAGCAGTTTGGGCGGCCCCACCTACGAGCAGTACTTC
TRBV11-2	-	few	TRBJ2-7	CASSSNGHNSYEQYF	TGTGCCAGCAGCTCGAATGGACACAACTCCTACGAGCAGTACTTC
TRBV5-1	TRBD1	-	TRBJ1-1	CASSIRQGNTEAFF	TGCGCCAGCAGCATACGACAGGGAAACACTGAAGCTTTCTTT
TRBV25-1	TRBD1	few	TRBJ2-1	CASSDGTGGGYNEQFF	TGTGCCAGCAGTGACGGGACAGGGGGCGGTTACAATGAGCAGTTCTTC
TRBV28	-	-	TRBJ2-7	CASSQGGFGSYEQYF	TGTGCCAGTTCGCAGGGCGGTTTTGGTTCGTACGAGCAGTACTTC
TRBV2	-	few	TRBJ2-5	CASTKDRFGGTQYF	TGTGCCAGCACCAAAGACAGGTTCGGAGGGACCCAGTACTTC
TRBV6-2/TRBV6-3	-	few	TRBJ2-1	CVSSRDRGFYNEQFF	TGTGTCAGCAGTCGGGACCGCGGTTTCTACAATGAGCAGTTCTTC
TRBV29-1	-	few	TRBJ2-1	CSVQSRSNEQFF	TGCAGCGTTCAGAGTCGAAGCAATGAGCAGTTCTTC
TRBV7-9	-	-	TRBJ1-1	CASSLGSWGVKTEAFF	TGTGCCAGCAGCTTAGGATCTTGGGGGGTGAAAACTGAAGCTTTCTTT
TRBV21-1	-	-	TRBJ2-7	CASSKGLRRTYEQYF	TGTGCCAGCAGCAAAGGCCTTAGGAGGACCTACGAGCAGTACTTC
TRBV20-1	TRBD2	-	TRBJ2-5	CSATRDSGRYQETQYF	TGCAGTGCTACCCGGGATAGCGGGAGGTATCAAGAGACCCAGTACTTC
TRBV15	-	-	TRBJ2-1	CATSRRLNNEQFF	TGTGCCACCAGCAGGAGGCTAAACAATGAGCAGTTCTTC
TRBV7-3	-	-	TRBJ2-1	CASSSRDEGEQFF	TGTGCCAGCAGCTCCAGGGACGAAGGCGAGCAGTTCTTC
TRBV19	-	-	TRBJ1-2	CASSVQAQSYGYTF	TGTGCCAGTAGTGTTCAGGCACAGAGCTATGGCTACACCTTC
TRBV29-1	TRBD2	-	TRBJ2-7	CSVLTSGDTYEQYF	TGCAGCGTTCTAACTAGCGGGGACACCTACGAGCAGTACTTC
TRBV2	-	-	TRBJ2-1	CASSTRSEYNEQFF	TGTGCCAGCAGTACCCGTTCGGAGTACAATGAGCAGTTCTTC
TRBV4-3	TRBD2	-	TRBJ2-3	CASSQSGLAETDTQYF	TGCGCCAGCAGCCAATCCGGACTAGCGGAGACAGATACGCAGTATTTT
TRBV20-1	-	-	TRBJ2-1	CSRRGNNEQFF	TGCAGCCGACGCGGCAACAATGAGCAGTTCTTC
TRBV4-3	-	-	TRBJ1-5	CASSQVLNQPQHF	TGCGCCAGCAGCCAAGTCCTCAATCAGCCCCAGCATTTT
TRBV28	TRBD1	few	TRBJ2-7	CASSPGQVSSYEQYF	TGTGCCAGCAGTCCGGGACAGGTTAGCTCCTACGAGCAGTACTTC
TRBV28	-	-	TRBJ2-3	CASSFRDPDTQYF	TGTGCCAGCAGTTTCCGGGACCCCGATACGCAGTATTTT
TRBV3-1	TRBD1	few	TRBJ2-7	CASSQWRDRTHEQYF	TGTGCCAGCAGCCAATGGAGGGACAGGACCCACGAGCAGTACTTC
TRBV6-1	TRBD2	few	TRBJ2-4	CASSESVAGVYIQYF	TGTGCCAGCAGTGAAAGTGTGGCGGGAGTGTACATTCAGTACTTC
TRBV20-1	-	many	TRBJ1-2	CSAKDRFFYGYTF	TGCAGTGCTAAAGACAGATTCTTCTATGGCTACACCTTC